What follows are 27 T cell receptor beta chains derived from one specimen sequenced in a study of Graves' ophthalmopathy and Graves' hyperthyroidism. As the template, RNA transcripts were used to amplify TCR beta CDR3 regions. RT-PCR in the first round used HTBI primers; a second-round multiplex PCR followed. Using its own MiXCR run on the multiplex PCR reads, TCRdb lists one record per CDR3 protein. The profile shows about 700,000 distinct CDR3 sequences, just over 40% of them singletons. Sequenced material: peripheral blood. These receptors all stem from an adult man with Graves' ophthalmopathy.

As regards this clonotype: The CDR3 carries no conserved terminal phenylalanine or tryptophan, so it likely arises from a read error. The CDR3 loop is CASSLSRLGTKTYEQYC. The CDR3 DNA sequence: TGCGCCAGCAGCCTCAGCAGACTCGGGACAAAGACCTACGAGCAGTACTGC. J is TRBJ2-7 and V is TRBV7-9, with D possibly matching TRBD1 (6 bases). The germline V gene has CDR1 SEHNR and CDR2 FQNEAQ (reference sequence). The CDR3 contains 17 residues.

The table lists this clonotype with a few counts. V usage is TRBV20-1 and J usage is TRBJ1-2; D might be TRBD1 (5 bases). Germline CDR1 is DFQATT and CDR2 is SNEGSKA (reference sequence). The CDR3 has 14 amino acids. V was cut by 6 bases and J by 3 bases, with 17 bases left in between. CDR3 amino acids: CSAPPRGWDYGYTF. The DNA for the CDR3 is TGCAGTGCCCCACCCCGGGGCTGGGACTATGGCTACACCTTC.

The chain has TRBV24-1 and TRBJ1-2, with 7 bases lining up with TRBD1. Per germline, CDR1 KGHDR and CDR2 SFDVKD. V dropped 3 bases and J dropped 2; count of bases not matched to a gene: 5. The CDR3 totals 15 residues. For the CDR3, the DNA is TGTGCCACCAGTGATACGACAGGGACCAACTATGGCTACACCTTC. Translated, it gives CATSDTTGTNYGYTF.

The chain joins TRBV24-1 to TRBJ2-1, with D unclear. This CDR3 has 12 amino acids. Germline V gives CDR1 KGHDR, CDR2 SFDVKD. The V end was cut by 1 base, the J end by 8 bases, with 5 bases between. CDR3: CATSDFLDEQFF. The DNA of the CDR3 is TGTGCCACCAGTGATTTCCTCGATGAGCAGTTCTTC.

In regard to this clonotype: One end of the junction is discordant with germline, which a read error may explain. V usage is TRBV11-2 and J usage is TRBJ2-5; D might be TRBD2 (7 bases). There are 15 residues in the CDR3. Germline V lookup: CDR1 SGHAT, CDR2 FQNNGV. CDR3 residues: CASSLTAGAHWAQHF. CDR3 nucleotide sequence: TGTGCCAGCAGCCTGACTGCGGGGGCCCATTGGGCCCAGCACTTC.

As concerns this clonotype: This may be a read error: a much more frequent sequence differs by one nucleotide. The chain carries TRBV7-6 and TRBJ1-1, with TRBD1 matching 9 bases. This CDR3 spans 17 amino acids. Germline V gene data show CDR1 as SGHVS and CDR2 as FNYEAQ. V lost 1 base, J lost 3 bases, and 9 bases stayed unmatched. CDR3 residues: CASSLDRGHELYTEAFF. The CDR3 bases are TGTGCCAGCAGCTTAGACAGGGGGCATGAATTATACACTGAAGCTTTCTTT.

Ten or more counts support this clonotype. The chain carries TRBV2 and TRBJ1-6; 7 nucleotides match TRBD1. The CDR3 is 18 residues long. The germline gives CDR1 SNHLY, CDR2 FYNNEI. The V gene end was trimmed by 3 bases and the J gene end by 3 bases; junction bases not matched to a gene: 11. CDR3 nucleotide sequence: TGTGCCAGCAGTGACAGGGGGGCAATCCTCCGCTATAATTCACCCCTCCACTTT. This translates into CASSDRGAILRYNSPLHF.

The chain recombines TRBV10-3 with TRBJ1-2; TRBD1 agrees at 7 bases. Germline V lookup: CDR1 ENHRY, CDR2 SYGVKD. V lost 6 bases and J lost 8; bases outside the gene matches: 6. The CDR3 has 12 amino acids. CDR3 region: CAIREQGIGYTF. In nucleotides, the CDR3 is TGTGCCATCAGGGAACAGGGGATAGGCTACACCTTC.

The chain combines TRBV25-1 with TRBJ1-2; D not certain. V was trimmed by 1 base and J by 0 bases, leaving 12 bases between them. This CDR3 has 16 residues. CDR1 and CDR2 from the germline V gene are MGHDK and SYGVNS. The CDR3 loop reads CASSESGRKSNYGYTF. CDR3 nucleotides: TGTGCCAGCAGTGAATCGGGCAGGAAATCTAACTATGGCTACACCTTC.

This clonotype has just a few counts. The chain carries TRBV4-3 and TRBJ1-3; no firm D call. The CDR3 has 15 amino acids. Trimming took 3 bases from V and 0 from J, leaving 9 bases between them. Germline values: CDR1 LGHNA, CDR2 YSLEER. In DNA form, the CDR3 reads TGCGCCAGCAGCCAGTTTAAGCTCTCTGGAAACACCATATATTTT. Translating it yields CASSQFKLSGNTIYF.

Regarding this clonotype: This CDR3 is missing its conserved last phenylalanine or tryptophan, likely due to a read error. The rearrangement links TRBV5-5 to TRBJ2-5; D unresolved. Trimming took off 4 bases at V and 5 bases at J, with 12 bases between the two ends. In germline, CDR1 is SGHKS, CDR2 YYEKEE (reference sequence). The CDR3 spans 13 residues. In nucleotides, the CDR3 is TGTGCCAGCAGCCGCCCCGGTCAGGAGACCCAGTACGTC. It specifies CASSRPGQETQYV.

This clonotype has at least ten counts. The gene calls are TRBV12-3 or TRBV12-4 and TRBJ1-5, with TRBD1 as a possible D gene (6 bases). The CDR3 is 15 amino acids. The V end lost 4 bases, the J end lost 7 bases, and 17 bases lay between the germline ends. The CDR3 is CASSYGTWYNQPQHF. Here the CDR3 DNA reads TGTGCCAGCAGTTACGGGACATGGTATAACCAGCCCCAGCATTTT.

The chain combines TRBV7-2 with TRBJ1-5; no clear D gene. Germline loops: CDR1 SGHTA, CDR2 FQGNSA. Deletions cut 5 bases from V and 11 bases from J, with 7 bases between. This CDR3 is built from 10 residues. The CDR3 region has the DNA TGTGCCAGCAGCCCCAATGCCCAGCATTTT. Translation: CASSPNAQHF.

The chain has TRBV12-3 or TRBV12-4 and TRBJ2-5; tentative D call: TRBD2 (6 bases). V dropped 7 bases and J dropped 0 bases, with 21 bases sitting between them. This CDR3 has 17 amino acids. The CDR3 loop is CASNRGKGLGYQETQYF. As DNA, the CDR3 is TGTGCCAGCAACCGCGGGAAGGGACTCGGGTACCAAGAGACCCAGTACTTC.

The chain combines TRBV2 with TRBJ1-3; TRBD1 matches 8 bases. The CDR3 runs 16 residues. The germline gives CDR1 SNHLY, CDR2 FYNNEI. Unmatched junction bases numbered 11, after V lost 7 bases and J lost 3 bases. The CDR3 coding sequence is TGTGCCAGCACGGACAGGGAAGGCGACTATGGAAACACCATATATTTT. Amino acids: CASTDREGDYGNTIYF.

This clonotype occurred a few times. CDR3 bases: TGCGCCAGCAGCCAGGGACTAGTATTTTCTTCCTACGAGCAGTACTTC. Its translation is CASSQGLVFSSYEQYF. The V call is TRBV4-1, the J call TRBJ2-7, with 8 positions matching TRBD2. V trimming: 3 bases; J trimming: 1 base; junction bases outside the gene matches: 8. This CDR3 is built from 16 residues. Germline values: CDR1 MGHRA, CDR2 YSYEKL.

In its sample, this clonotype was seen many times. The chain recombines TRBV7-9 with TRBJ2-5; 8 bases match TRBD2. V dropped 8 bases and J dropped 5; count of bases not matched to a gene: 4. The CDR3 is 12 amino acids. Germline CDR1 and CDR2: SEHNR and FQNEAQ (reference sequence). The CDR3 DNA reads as TGTGCCAGCGGGACTAGAGGGGAGACCCAGTACTTC. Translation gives CASGTRGETQYF.

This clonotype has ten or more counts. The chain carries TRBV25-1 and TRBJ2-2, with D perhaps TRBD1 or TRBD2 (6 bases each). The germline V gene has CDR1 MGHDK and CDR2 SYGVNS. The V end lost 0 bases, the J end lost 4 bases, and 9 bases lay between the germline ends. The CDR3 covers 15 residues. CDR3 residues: CASSEYGGPTGELFF. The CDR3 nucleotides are TGTGCCAGCAGTGAATATGGGGGGCCCACCGGGGAGCTGTTTTTT.

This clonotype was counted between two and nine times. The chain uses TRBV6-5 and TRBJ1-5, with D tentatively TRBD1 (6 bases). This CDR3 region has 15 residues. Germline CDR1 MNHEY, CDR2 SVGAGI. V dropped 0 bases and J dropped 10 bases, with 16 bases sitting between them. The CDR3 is CASSYSIGGRGPQHF. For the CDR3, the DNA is TGTGCCAGCAGTTACTCGATTGGGGGGCGAGGACCCCAGCATTTT.

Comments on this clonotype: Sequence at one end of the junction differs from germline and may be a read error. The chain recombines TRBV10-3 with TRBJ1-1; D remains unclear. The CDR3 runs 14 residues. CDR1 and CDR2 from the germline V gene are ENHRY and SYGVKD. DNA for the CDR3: TGTGCCAGCAGTCCCCTCGGGGATGTCACTGAAGCTTTCTTT. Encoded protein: CASSPLGDVTEAFF.

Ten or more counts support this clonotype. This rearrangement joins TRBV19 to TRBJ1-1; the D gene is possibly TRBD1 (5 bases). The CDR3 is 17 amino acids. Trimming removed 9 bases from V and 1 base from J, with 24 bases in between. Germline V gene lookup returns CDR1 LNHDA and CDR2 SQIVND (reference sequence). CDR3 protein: CASSPRGERPPNTEAFF. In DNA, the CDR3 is TGTGCCAGCTCCCCTCGGGGGGAGCGCCCTCCGAACACTGAAGCTTTCTTT.

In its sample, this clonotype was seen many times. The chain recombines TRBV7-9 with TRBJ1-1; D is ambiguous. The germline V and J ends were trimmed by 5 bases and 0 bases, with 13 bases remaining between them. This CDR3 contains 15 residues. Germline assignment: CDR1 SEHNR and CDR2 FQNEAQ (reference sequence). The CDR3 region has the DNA TGTGCCAGCAGCCCCCCGGGTCCACTGAACACTGAAGCTTTCTTT. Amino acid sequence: CASSPPGPLNTEAFF.

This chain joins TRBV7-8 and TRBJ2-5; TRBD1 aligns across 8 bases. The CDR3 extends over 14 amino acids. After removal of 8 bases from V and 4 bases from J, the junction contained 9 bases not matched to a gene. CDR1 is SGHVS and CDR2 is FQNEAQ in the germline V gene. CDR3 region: CASSTTGGRETQYF. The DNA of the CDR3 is TGTGCCAGCTCTACCACAGGGGGAAGAGAGACCCAGTACTTC.

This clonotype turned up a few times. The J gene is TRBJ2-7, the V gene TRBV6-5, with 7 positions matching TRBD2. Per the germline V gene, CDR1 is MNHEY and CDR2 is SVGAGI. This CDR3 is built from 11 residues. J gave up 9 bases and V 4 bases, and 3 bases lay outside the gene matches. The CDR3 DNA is TGTGCCAGCAGTTTGGGACTACCGCAGTACTTC. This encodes CASSLGLPQYF.

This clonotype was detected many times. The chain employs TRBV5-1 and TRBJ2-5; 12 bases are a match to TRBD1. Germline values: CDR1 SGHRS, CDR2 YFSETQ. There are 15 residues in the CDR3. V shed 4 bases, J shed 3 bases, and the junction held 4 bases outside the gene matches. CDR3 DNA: TGCGCCAGCAGCGTGGGACAGGGGGCTGAAGAGACCCAGTACTTC. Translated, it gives CASSVGQGAEETQYF.

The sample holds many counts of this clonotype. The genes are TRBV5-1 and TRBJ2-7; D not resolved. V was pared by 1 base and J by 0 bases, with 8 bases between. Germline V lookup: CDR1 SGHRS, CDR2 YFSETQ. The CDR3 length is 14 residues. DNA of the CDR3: TGCGCCAGCAGCTTGCTACAGTACTCCTACGAGCAGTACTTC. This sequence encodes CASSLLQYSYEQYF.

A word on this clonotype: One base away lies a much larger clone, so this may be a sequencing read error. The CDR3 sequence: CASNSVGGYEQYF. The CDR3 DNA reads as TGTGCCAGCAACTCCGTCGGGGGGTACGAGCAGTACTTC. This chain links TRBV11-1 with TRBJ2-7; TRBD2 aligns across 7 bases. Germline CDR1 SGHAT, CDR2 FQDESV (reference sequence). V shed 7 bases, J shed 4 bases, and the junction held 7 bases outside the gene matches. The CDR3 is made up of 13 amino acids. Variable domain in full (rest from reference TRBV11-1 and TRBJ2-7): EAEVAQSPRYKITEKSQAVAFWCDPISGHATLYWYRQILGQGPELLVQFQDESVVDDSQLPKDRFSAERLKGVDSTLKIQPAELGDSAMYLCASNSVGGYEQYFGPGTRLTVT.